Shown below are 10 T cell receptor beta chains from a single sample sequenced in a study of identical twins. TCRdb ran MiXCR on the 5' RACE reads and lists one entry per CDR3 protein. The data contain 500,000 or so distinct CDR3 sequences, 14% of them seen just once; the ten biggest clones take up about 0.52%. These data also formed part of another study, on yellow fever vaccine responses in identical twins.

Sequencing was done on a sample of CD4+ T cells sorted from blood. Receptors originate from a woman under 30 in good health.

This rearrangement joins TRBV7-9 to TRBJ2-7; D is unclear. V dropped 5 bases and J dropped 0 bases, with 11 bases sitting between them. The CDR3 sequence is 14 residues long. Germline CDR1 and CDR2: SEHNR and FQNEAQ (reference sequence). CDR3 coding DNA: TGTGCCAGCAGCGACCTTTTGAGCTCCTACGAGCAGTACTTC. This codes for CASSDLLSSYEQYF.

The chain combines TRBV4-3 with TRBJ1-6; possible D gene TRBD1, 6 bases. The CDR3 length is 15 residues. Deletions cut 2 bases from V and 7 bases from J, with 12 bases between. The germline CDR1 and CDR2 sequences are LGHNA and YSLEER. The CDR3 protein is CASSQHRDWNSPLHF. The CDR3, as DNA: TGCGCCAGCAGCCAACACAGGGATTGGAATTCACCCCTCCACTTT.

In this sample, this clonotype turned up a few times. The chain links TRBV27 to TRBJ1-2; D unclear. Germline values: CDR1 MNHEY, CDR2 SMNVEV (reference sequence). This CDR3 is 14 amino acids long. Trimming pared 5 bases from V and 1 base from J, leaving 11 bases between. CDR3 in amino acids: CASSPGALNYGYTF. Here the CDR3 DNA reads TGTGCCAGCAGTCCAGGTGCGCTTAACTATGGCTACACCTTC.

The gene calls are TRBV4-3 and TRBJ2-7; possibly TRBD1 for D (6 bases). This CDR3 has 15 amino acids. V lost 3 bases and J 3 bases, leaving 15 bases between the germline ends. Germline CDR1 LGHNA, CDR2 YSLEER. The CDR3 DNA sequence: TGCGCCAGCAGCCAGAAAACAGGGTATAACTACGAGCAGTACTTC. This codes for CASSQKTGYNYEQYF.

The genes are TRBV7-9 and TRBJ2-3; 9 bases are a match to TRBD1. CDR3 length equals 14 residues. CDR1 SEHNR and CDR2 FQNEAQ come from the germline V gene (reference sequence). The junction had 5 bases not matched to a gene; V was cut back by 4 bases and J by 6 bases. CDR3 amino acids: CASSYDRGLDTQYF. The CDR3 bases are TGTGCCAGCAGCTACGACAGGGGGTTGGATACGCAGTATTTT.

The rearrangement links TRBV7-9 to TRBJ2-2, with a tentative D call TRBD1 (5 bases). CDR1 is SEHNR and CDR2 is FQNEAQ in the germline V gene (reference sequence). Trimming left V 5 bases short and J 6 bases short, with 16 bases between. This CDR3 has 15 amino acids. The CDR3: CASSPPGFGPGELFF. The CDR3, as DNA: TGTGCCAGCAGCCCCCCAGGGTTTGGTCCCGGGGAGCTGTTTTTT. The entire variable domain, with the rest obtained from reference TRBV7-9 and TRBJ2-2, is as follows: DTGVSQNPRHKITKRGQNVTFRCDPISEHNRLYWYRQTLGQGPEFLTYFQNEAQLEKSRLLSDRFSAERPKGSFSTLEIQRTEQGDSAMYLCASSPPGFGPGELFFGEGSRLTVL.

The chain links TRBV21-1 to TRBJ2-5. TRBV21-1 is flagged as a pseudogene. The CDR3 is made up of 11 amino acids. This chain's CDR3 is CASSKRETQYF. Written as DNA, the CDR3 is TGTGCCAGCAGCAAGCGAGAGACCCAGTACTTC.

The V and J genes are TRBV18 and TRBJ2-2; D possibly corresponds to TRBD1 (6 bases). This CDR3 contains 14 residues. V was trimmed by 2 bases and J by 4 bases, leaving 8 bases between them. Germline V gene sequence: CDR1 KGHSH, CDR2 LQKENI. The CDR3 sequence is CASSPSQGTGELFF. CDR3 nucleotides: TGTGCCAGCTCACCATCACAGGGCACCGGGGAGCTGTTTTTT.

This clonotype was picked up a small number of times. The chain uses TRBV5-1 and TRBJ2-7; TRBD2 agrees at 11 bases. The V gene end was trimmed by 3 bases and the J gene end by 2 bases; junction bases not matched to a gene: 4. Germline CDR1 reads SGHRS; CDR2 reads YFSETQ. The CDR3 has 15 amino acids. The CDR3 protein is CASSWIAGGAYEQYF. The CDR3 nucleotides read TGCGCCAGCAGCTGGATAGCGGGAGGGGCCTACGAGCAGTACTTC.

The rearrangement joins TRBV20-1 to TRBJ2-1, with 7 bases aligning to TRBD2. CDR3 length: 15 amino acids. Germline loops: CDR1 DFQATT, CDR2 SNEGSKA (reference sequence). Unmatched junction bases numbered 8, after V lost 3 bases and J lost 3 bases. CDR3 bases: TGCAGTGCTAGGACCGTCTCTAGCGGCTACAATGAGCAGTTCTTC. Encoded protein: CSARTVSSGYNEQFF.